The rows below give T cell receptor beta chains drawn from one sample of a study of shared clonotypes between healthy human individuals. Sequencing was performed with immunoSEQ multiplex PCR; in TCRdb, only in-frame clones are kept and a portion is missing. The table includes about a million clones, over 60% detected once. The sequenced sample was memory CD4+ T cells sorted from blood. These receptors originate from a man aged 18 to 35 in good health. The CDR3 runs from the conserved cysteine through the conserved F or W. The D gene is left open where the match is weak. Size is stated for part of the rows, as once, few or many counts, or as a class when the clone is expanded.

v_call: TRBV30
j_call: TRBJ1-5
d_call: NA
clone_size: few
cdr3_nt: TGTGCCTGGAGCCTTGGGGGGAATCAGCCCCAGCATTTT
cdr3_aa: CAWSLGGNQPQHF

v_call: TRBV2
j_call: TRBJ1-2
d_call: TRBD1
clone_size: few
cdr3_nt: TGTGCCAGCACCCCGAAGAGGGGGCCAGGAGGAGGCTACACCTTC
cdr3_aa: CASTPKRGPGGGYTF

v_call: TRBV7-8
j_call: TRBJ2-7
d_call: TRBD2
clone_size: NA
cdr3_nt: TGTGCCAGCAGCGCCTTGACTAGCGGGACAGGCGAGCAGTACTTC
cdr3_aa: CASSALTSGTGEQYF

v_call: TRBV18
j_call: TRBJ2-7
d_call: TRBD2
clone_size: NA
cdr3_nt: TGTGCCAGCTCCCCTTCGACTAGCAGCCGCGAGCAGTACTTC
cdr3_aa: CASSPSTSSREQYF

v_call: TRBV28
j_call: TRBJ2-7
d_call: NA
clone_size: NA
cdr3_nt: TGTGCCAGCAGTTTATTAGGGTACGAGCAGTACTTC
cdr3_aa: CASSLLGYEQYF

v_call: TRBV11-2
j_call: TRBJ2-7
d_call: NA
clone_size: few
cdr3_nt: TGTGCCAGCAGCTTAGATCATGGGGGCGGCGAGCAGTACTTC
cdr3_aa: CASSLDHGGGEQYF

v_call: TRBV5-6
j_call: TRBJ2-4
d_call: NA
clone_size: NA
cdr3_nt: TGTGCCAGCAGCCCCGTTACAGCCAAAAACATTCAGTACTTC
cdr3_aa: CASSPVTAKNIQYF

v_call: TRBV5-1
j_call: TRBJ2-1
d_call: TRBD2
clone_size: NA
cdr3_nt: TGCGCCAGCAGCCGACTAGCGGGAGTCGTCGATGAGCAGTTCTTC
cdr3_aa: CASSRLAGVVDEQFF

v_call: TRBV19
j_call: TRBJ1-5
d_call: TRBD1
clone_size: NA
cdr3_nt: TGTGCCAGTAGTATGACAGGGGCTTCGGTTCGCGGTCAGCCCCAGCATTTT
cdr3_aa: CASSMTGASVRGQPQHF

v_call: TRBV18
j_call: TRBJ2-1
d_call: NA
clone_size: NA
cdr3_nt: TGTGCCAGCTCGCTTAACGACAACAACAATGAGCAGTTCTTC
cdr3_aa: CASSLNDNNNEQFF

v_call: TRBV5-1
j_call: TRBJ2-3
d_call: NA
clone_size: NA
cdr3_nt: TGCGCCAGCAGCTTGGACCGCCACACAGATACGCAGTATTTT
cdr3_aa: CASSLDRHTDTQYF

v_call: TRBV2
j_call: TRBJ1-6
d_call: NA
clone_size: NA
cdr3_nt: TGTGCCAGCAGTGGCCCCCTGGGGAGGACGAATAATTCACCCCTCCACTTT
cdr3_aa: CASSGPLGRTNNSPLHF

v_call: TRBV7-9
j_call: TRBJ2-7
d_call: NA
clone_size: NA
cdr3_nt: TGTGCCAGCAGCTTAAGGCGGGGTTTTTCCTACGAGCAGTACTTC
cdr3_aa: CASSLRRGFSYEQYF

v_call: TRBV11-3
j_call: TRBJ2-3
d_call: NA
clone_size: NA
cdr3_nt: TGTGCCAGCAGCTCCTGGGCAGGCACAGATACGCAGTATTTT
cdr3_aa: CASSSWAGTDTQYF

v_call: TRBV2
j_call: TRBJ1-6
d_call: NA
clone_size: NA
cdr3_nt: TGTGCCAGCAGTGTCCGGGGGTATAATTCACCCCTCCACTTT
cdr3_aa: CASSVRGYNSPLHF

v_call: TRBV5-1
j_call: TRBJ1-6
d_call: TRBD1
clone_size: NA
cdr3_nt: TGCGCCAGCAGCTGGACAGGGAAAAATTCACCCCTCCACTTT
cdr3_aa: CASSWTGKNSPLHF

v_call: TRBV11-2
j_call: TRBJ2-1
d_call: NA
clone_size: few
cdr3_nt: TGTGCCAGCAGCTTAGCCGGGGAGGTTAATGAGCAGTTCTTC
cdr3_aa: CASSLAGEVNEQFF

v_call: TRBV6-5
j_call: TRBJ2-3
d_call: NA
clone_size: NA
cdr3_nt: TGTGCCAGCACTACAACGGGCACAGATACGCAGTATTTT
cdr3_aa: CASTTTGTDTQYF

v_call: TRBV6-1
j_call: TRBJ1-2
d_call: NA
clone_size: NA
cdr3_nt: TGTGCCAGCAGACCTACAGGCGATAACTATGGCTACACCTTC
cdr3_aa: CASRPTGDNYGYTF

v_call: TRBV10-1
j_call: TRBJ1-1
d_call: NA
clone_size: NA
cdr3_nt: TGCGCCAGCAGTGACGGGACGGTGAACACTGAAGCTTTCTTT
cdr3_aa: CASSDGTVNTEAFF

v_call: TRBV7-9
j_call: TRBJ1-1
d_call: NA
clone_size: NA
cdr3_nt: TGTGCCAGCAGCGTGCTACAAGGCGGTGAAGCTTTCTTT
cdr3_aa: CASSVLQGGEAFF

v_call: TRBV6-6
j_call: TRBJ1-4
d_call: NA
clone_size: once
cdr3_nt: TGTGCCAGCGCCAGGGGTAACGAAAAACTGTTTTTT
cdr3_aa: CASARGNEKLFF

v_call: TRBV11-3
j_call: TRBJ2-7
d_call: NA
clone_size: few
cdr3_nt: TGTGCCAGCAGCCTAGACGGCTACGAGCAGTACTTC
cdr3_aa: CASSLDGYEQYF

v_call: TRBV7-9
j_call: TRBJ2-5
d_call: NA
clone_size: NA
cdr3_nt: TGTGCCAGCAGCTCCCCTCCGGGACCCGAGACCCAGTACTTC
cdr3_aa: CASSSPPGPETQYF

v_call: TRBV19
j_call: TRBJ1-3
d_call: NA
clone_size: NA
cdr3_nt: TGTGCCAGTAGTATAGTCGGAGGACAGTTGGCCCGCTCTGGAAACACCATATATTTT
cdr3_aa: CASSIVGGQLARSGNTIYF

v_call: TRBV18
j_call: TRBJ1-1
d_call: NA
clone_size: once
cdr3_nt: TGTGCCAGCTCAGAGACAGGGAACACTGAAGCTTTCTTT
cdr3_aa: CASSETGNTEAFF

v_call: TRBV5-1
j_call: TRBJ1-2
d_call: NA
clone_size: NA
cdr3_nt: TGCGCCAGCAGCTTGGAGTCGTGGTACTATAAAGTCTACACCTTC
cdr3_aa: CASSLESWYYKVYTF

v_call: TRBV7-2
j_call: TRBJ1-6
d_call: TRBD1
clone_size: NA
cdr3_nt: TGTGCCAGCAGCTTTCAGGGGGATTATTCACCCCTCCACTTT
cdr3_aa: CASSFQGDYSPLHF

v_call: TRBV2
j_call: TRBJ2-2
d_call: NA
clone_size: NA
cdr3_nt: TGTGCCAGCAGCCAACGAAAAGGGGGGGAGCTGTTTTTT
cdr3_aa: CASSQRKGGELFF

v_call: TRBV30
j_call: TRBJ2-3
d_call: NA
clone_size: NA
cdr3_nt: TGTGCCTGGGGTACGGCAGGACTACAGACGCAGTATTTT
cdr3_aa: CAWGTAGLQTQYF

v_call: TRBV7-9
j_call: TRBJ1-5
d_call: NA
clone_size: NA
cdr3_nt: TGTGCCAGCAGCTTAGACGGGGGCTGGAAGCCCCAGCATTTT
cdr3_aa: CASSLDGGWKPQHF

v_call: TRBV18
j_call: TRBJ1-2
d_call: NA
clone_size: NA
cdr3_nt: TGTGCCAGCTCACCAGGGATCGGAACCTCTAACTATGGCTACACCTTC
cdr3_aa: CASSPGIGTSNYGYTF

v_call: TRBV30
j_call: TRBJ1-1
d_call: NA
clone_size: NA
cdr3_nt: TGTGCCTTCGGGGCGGGGGGAATCCAAGCTTTCTTT
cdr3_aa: CAFGAGGIQAFF

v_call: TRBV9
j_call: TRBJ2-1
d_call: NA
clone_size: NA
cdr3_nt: TGTGCCAGCACCTCGGCGGGGAATTCCTACAATGAGCAGTTCTTC
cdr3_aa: CASTSAGNSYNEQFF

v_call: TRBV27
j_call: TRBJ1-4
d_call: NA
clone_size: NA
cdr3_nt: TGTGCCAGCAGTAGAATGCCTTTACGTGAAAAACTGTTTTTT
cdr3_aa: CASSRMPLREKLFF

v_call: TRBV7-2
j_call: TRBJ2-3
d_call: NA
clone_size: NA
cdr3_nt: TGTGCCAGCAGCTTAGGATACACAGATACGCAGTATTTT
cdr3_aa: CASSLGYTDTQYF

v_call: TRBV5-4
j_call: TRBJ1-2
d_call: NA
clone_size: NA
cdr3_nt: TGTGCCAGCAGCTTGGTAGACAGGATCCATGGCTACACCTTC
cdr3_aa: CASSLVDRIHGYTF

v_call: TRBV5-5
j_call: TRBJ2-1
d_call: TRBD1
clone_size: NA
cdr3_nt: TGTGCCAGCAGCTTAGGTGACAGGGCCTACAATGAGCAGTTCTTC
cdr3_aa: CASSLGDRAYNEQFF

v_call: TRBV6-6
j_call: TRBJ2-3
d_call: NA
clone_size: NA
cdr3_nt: TGTGCCAGCAAAGAAGGGGACACAGATACGCAGTATTTT
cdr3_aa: CASKEGDTDTQYF

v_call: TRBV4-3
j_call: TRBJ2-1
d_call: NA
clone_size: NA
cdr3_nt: TGCGCCAGCAGCCAAGATCGTCGGGCTAGCGGCCGGGGGCTCAATGAGCAGTTCTTC
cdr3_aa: CASSQDRRASGRGLNEQFF

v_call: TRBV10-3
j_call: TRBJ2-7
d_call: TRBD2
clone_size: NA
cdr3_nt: TGTGCCAGCCTGAGCGGGGGCTCCTACGAGCAGTACTTC
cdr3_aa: CASLSGGSYEQYF